This TCR beta chain was sequenced for a study of shared clonotypes between healthy human individuals. About the research overall: Per donor, three plates held CD4 naive cells, three held CD4 memory, two held CD8 naive and one held CD8 memory.

Overall study results and limits: Investigators collected only blood, and repertoires in tissues likely differ.

Per the study methods: With immunoSEQ giving junction-only sequences and no quality scores, filtering differed. This table comes from immunoSEQ multiplex PCR, and its TCRdb copy is limited to in-frame clones, with some not included. The DNA gave D and trimming, while V, J and clone size come from that table. The profile covers 300,000 or so clones, with around two thirds appearing a single time and about a tenth taken by the ten largest. Looked up from germline, CDR1 is SEHNR and CDR2 is FQNEAQ (reference sequence). The CDR3 has 12 amino acids. V dropped 1 base and J dropped 5 bases, with 5 bases sitting between them. Regarding this clone: Its target is not known. Different DNA sequences within this sample yield the same CDR3.

Sequenced sample: memory CD4+ T cells sorted from blood. This sample's subset: CD45RA-negative fraction. This TCR came from a man aged 25 to 40 in good health. The chain recombines TRBV7-9 with TRBJ2-5; no reliable D call. The CDR3 protein is CASSLVAETQYF. Here the CDR3 DNA reads TGTGCCAGCAGCTTAGTCGCGGAGACCCAGTACTTC. The whole variable domain, remainder taken from reference TRBV7-9 and TRBJ2-5, is DTGVSQNPRHKITKRGQNVTFRCDPISEHNRLYWYRQTLGQGPEFLTYFQNEAQLEKSRLLSDRFSAERPKGSFSTLEIQRTEQGDSAMYLCASSLVAETQYFGPGTRLLVL.